This T cell receptor beta chain was documented in a study of cytomegalovirus exposure and HLA in healthy donors. Comments on this clone: Its antigen is currently unknown.

Study-level findings and limits: Later work associated fewer than 20,000 TCR beta sequences with HLA alleles at 0.05 false discovery rate. The study recorded 160 or so TCR beta chains that were cytomegalovirus-associated.

PCR used 60 Vbeta primers and 13 Jbeta primers. TCRdb keeps only in-frame clones here, not all; method: immunoSEQ multiplex PCR. This repertoire comprises 100,000 to 150,000 clones; its ten largest clones make up over 1.5%. CDR3 length: 18 residues. Unmatched junction bases numbered 17, after V lost 3 bases and J lost 7 bases. Germline V gene lookup returns CDR1 LNHNV and CDR2 YYDKDF (reference sequence). This receptor was taken from a woman aged 40 to 50 in good health and CMV-seropositive. Sample: PBMCs. The chain uses TRBV15 and TRBJ1-4; 7 nucleotides line up with TRBD1. The CDR3 coding sequence is TGTGCCACCAGCAGGGAGGGGGCCGTCCAGGATTTCGGTGAAAAACTGTTTTTT. Translated, it gives CATSREGAVQDFGEKLFF. Using reference TRBV15 and TRBJ1-4 for the parts outside the CDR3, the full variable domain is DAMVIQNPRYQVTQFGKPVTLSCSQTLNHNVMYWYQQKSSQAPKLLFHYYDKDFNNEADTPDNFQSRRPNTSFCFLDIRSPGLGDTAMYLCATSREGAVQDFGEKLFFGSGTQLSVL.